This T cell receptor beta chain was identified during a study of cytomegalovirus exposure and HLA in healthy donors. Study results and caveats: There were some public TCRs occurring in many donors, but most TCR sequences were rare. About 150 TCR beta chains were listed as cytomegalovirus-associated.

The ends were cut back, 1 base at V and 0 bases at J, with 7 bases in the middle. This CDR3 spans 15 amino acids. From germline, CDR1 is MGHRA and CDR2 YSYEKL. Sequencing used immunoSEQ multiplex PCR; TCRdb keeps in-frame clones, though not all of them. The sample gives 150,000 to 200,000 clones, about 89% of which show up once; less than 3.5% is in the top ten. Notes on this clone: Its specificity is not known.

Sequenced sample: PBMCs. The rearrangement joins TRBV4-1 to TRBJ2-1, with unresolved D. The sequence derives from a man aged 18 to 35 in good health and CMV-seropositive. The CDR3 DNA is TGCGCCAGCAGCCAAGGGAGAAGCTCCTACAATGAGCAGTTCTTC. It translates to CASSQGRSSYNEQFF.